This is a list of T cell receptor beta chains from one sample in a study of identical twins. TCRdb itself ran the 5' RACE reads through MiXCR, one entry per CDR3 protein. The table shows 200,000 to 300,000 distinct CDR3 sequences, with over 9.5% occurring only once. The data also belong to a second study, concerning yellow fever vaccine responses in identical twins.

Material for sequencing was memory (CD45RO+) T cells sorted from blood. The receptors come from a woman younger than 30 in good health. Each CDR3 is given with its conserved first and last residue. The D gene is left open where the match is weak. Not every row has a clone size; where given, it reads once, few, many or a size class.

j_call d_call v_call clone_size cdr3_nt cdr3_aa
TRBJ2-1 TRBD2 TRBV5-1 few TGCGCCAGCAGCTTGGGGCTAGCGGGCCTAAGGATCCATGAGCAGTTCTTC CASSLGLAGLRIHEQFF
TRBJ1-3 NA TRBV9 many TGTGCCAGCAGCCTCCGTTTGGGGACGGGAAACACCATATATTTT CASSLRLGTGNTIYF
TRBJ2-2 NA TRBV20-1 many TGCAGTGCTAGAAGGGTGGTTCTCACCGGGGAGCTGTTTTTT CSARRVVLTGELFF
TRBJ1-1 NA TRBV27 NA TGTGCCAGCAGATCAGACACTGAAGCTTTCTTT CASRSDTEAFF
TRBJ2-3 NA TRBV5-1 few TGCGCCAGCAGCCCAAGTGGTACTAGCACAGATACGCAGTATTTT CASSPSGTSTDTQYF
TRBJ2-2 NA TRBV7-3 NA TGTGCCAGCAGCCCCTCGGGATCGAACACCGGGGAGCTGTTTTTT CASSPSGSNTGELFF
TRBJ2-5 TRBD1 TRBV28 NA TGTGCCAGCACCGGATGGACAGGAGTTTCACAAGAGACCCAGTACTTC CASTGWTGVSQETQYF
TRBJ2-3 NA TRBV6-1 few TGTGCCAGCACCCCACGCCCCACAGATACGCAGTATTTT CASTPRPTDTQYF
TRBJ2-7 NA TRBV28 NA TGTGCCAGCAAAATGACGGGATCGGGCGAGCAGTACTTC CASKMTGSGEQYF
TRBJ2-7 NA TRBV6-1 NA TGTGCCAGCATGATGGCCGGGGGGCGACAAAAATCCTACGAGCAGTACTTC CASMMAGGRQKSYEQYF
TRBJ2-1 TRBD1 TRBV12-3/TRBV12-4 many TGTGCCAGCAGTTTGGTACAGGGGTTTAGTGAGCAGTTCTTC CASSLVQGFSEQFF
TRBJ2-7 TRBD1 TRBV29-1 many TGCAGCGTTGAAGGACAGGGGTTGCACGAGCAGTACTTC CSVEGQGLHEQYF
TRBJ2-7 TRBD1 TRBV7-2 NA TGTGCCAGCAGCCCGTGGACAGGAACCTACGAGCAGTACTTC CASSPWTGTYEQYF
TRBJ2-1 TRBD2 TRBV7-2 many TGTGCCAGCACCGAAGCGGCTAGCGGGAGGATCCAGTTCTTC CASTEAASGRIQFF
TRBJ2-1 TRBD2 TRBV6-2/TRBV6-3 NA TGTGCCAGCAGTCTCCTAGCGGAGGGATCCTACAATGAGCAGTTCTTC CASSLLAEGSYNEQFF
TRBJ2-1 NA TRBV5-1 few TGCGCCAGCAGCTTGGCGGGGCGGAACAATGAGCAGTTCTTC CASSLAGRNNEQFF
TRBJ2-1 TRBD2 TRBV20-1 NA TGCAGTTCTAGGCGGAGCGGGAACTACAATGAGCAGTTCTTC CSSRRSGNYNEQFF
TRBJ2-7 NA TRBV12-3/TRBV12-4 few TGTGCCAGCAGGGGGAGGGACAGACAAAGCTCCTACGAGCAGTACTTC CASRGRDRQSSYEQYF
TRBJ2-3 NA TRBV7-8 few TGTGCCAGCATCCAAGCGACGGAGATTAGCACAGATACGCAGTATTTT CASIQATEISTDTQYF
TRBJ2-3 TRBD2 TRBV6-4 few TGTGCCAGCAGCGCTACTAGCGGGGGGGCAACAGATACGCAGTATTTT CASSATSGGATDTQYF
TRBJ1-1 NA TRBV20-1 NA TGCAGTGCTAGAGATATCCGAGGGAGCACTGAAGCTTTCTTT CSARDIRGSTEAFF
TRBJ2-4 TRBD1 TRBV6-1 few TGTGCCAGCCGTAAAGCGGACAGGGAGAACATTCAGTACTTC CASRKADRENIQYF
TRBJ2-3 TRBD2 TRBV18 many TGTGCCAGCTCCGAATGGACTAGCGACGTCACAGATACGCAGTATTTT CASSEWTSDVTDTQYF
TRBJ2-1 NA TRBV12-3/TRBV12-4 few TGTGCCAGCAGTTTAGCGAGAGAGGATGAGCAGTTCTTC CASSLAREDEQFF
TRBJ2-3 NA TRBV4-2 few TGTGCCAGCAGCCAAGATGACAGAACAGATACGCAGTATTTT CASSQDDRTDTQYF
TRBJ2-3 TRBD2 TRBV29-1 NA TGCAGCGTTGCGGGGCTAGCGGGAGATACGCAGTATTTT CSVAGLAGDTQYF
TRBJ2-2 TRBD2 TRBV11-2 few TGTGCCAGCAGCCCCCCGAGGATAGCGGGAGAGTACACCGGGGAGCTGTTTTTT CASSPPRIAGEYTGELFF
TRBJ2-1 TRBD2 TRBV12-3/TRBV12-4 NA TGTGCCAGCAGTTCTAGCTTCGGTAGCGGGAGAAATTACAATGAGCAGTTCTTC CASSSSFGSGRNYNEQFF
TRBJ1-1 NA TRBV28 few TGTGCCAGCAGGGGCACGGGGCGGGCTGAAGCTTTCTTT CASRGTGRAEAFF
TRBJ2-7 TRBD2 TRBV4-3 many TGCGCCAGCAGCCAAGATTTGGTCGGGACTAGCTCCTACGAGCAGTACTTC CASSQDLVGTSSYEQYF
TRBJ2-5 TRBD1 TRBV6-1 many TGTGCCAGCAGGAAACGGGACAGGGCCGAAGAGACCCAGTACTTC CASRKRDRAEETQYF
TRBJ2-1 TRBD1 TRBV7-2 NA TGTGCCAGCAGCTTAGGACAGGGGGTGCCGTCCTACAATGAGCAGTTCTTC CASSLGQGVPSYNEQFF
TRBJ2-1 TRBD1 TRBV12-3/TRBV12-4 few TGTGCCAGCAGTATGAGGACAGGGGCCGCAGGGGAGCAGTTCTTC CASSMRTGAAGEQFF
TRBJ2-1 NA TRBV28 NA TGTGCCAGCAGGGGACCCTACAATGAGCAGTTCTTC CASRGPYNEQFF
TRBJ2-3 TRBD2 TRBV7-2 NA TGTGCCAGCAGCCCCCGGACTAGCGGGGGGAGCTCGGATACGCAGTATTTT CASSPRTSGGSSDTQYF
TRBJ2-5 NA TRBV27 NA TGTGCCAGCAGAGAGGACTTTCAACAAGAGACCCAGTACTTC CASREDFQQETQYF
TRBJ1-1 NA TRBV28 NA TGTGCCAGCAGAGTACACCGCAACACTGAAGCTTTCTTT CASRVHRNTEAFF